This T cell receptor (beta chain) was sequenced in a study of blood T cell repertoires in COVID-19. At the level of the study: The United States, Italy and Spain provided the acute and convalescent COVID-19 samples. T cells, B-cell-depleted T cells, or PBMCs supplied cDNA or gDNA.

This CDR3 region has 15 residues. The V and J ends lost 2 bases and 3 bases respectively, with 11 bases between them. Germline CDR1 reads SGHRS; CDR2 reads YFSETQ. Original methodology: The authors estimated nucleated cell counts from reference gene primer amplification. The protocol was immunoSEQ multiplex PCR, while the TCRdb copy is restricted to in-frame clones and leaves out a portion. The D gene and trimming were derived from the DNA, and the V and J assignments and clone size from that table. The top ten clones hold 2% to 3% of a sample with 150,000 to 160,000 clones, about nine tenths of them seen once.

The V call is TRBV5-1, the J call TRBJ2-2, with D possibly TRBD1 on 6 matching bases. Sequenced sample: peripheral blood. The TCR originated in a woman in her 70s with acute or convalescent COVID-19. In DNA, the CDR3 is TGCGCCAGCAGCTTCACCGGACAGCACACCGGGGAGCTGTTTTTT. It yields the protein CASSFTGQHTGELFF.